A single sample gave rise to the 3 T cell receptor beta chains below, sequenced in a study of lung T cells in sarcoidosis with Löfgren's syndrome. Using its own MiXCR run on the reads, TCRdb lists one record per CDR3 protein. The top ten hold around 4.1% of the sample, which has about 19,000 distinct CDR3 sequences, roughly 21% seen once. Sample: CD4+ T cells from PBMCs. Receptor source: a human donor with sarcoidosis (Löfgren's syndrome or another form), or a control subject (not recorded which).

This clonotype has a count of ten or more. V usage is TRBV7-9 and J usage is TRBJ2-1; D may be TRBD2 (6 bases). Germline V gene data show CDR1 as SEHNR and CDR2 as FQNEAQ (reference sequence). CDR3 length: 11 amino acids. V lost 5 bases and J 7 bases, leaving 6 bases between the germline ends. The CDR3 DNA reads TGTGCCAGCAGCCGGGGGAATGAGCAGTTCTTC. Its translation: CASSRGNEQFF.

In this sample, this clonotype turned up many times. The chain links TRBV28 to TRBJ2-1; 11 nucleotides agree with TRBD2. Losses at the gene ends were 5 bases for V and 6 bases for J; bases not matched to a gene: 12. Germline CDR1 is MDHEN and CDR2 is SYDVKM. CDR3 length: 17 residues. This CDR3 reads CASSRTSGSFPPNEQFF. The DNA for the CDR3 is TGTGCCAGCAGTCGAACTAGCGGGAGTTTCCCCCCCAATGAGCAGTTCTTC.

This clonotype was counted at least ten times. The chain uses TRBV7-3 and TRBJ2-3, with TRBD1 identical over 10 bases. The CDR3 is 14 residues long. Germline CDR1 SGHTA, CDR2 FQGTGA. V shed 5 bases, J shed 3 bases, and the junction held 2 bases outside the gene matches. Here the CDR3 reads CASSRTGGTDTQYF. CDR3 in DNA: TGTGCCAGCAGCAGGACAGGGGGAACAGATACGCAGTATTTT.